Sequencing of this TCR beta chain was carried out in a study of shared clonotypes between healthy human individuals. Study information: Each donor's CD8 memory used one plate, CD8 naive two, each CD4 subset three. The study, taken as a whole, reports: When compared with the clonotypes that were shared by all four sorted-subset donors, the non-shared clonotypes turned out to have lower generation probabilities.

Produced via immunoSEQ multiplex PCR; TCRdb's table is partial and in-frame only. The data show 2 million to 3 million clones, more than 90% seen once. About this clone itself: Antigen: not known.

CD45RA-negative memory and CD45RA+ naive subsets were split from the CD4+ cells. The germline V gene has CDR1 LGHNT and CDR2 FRNRAP. This CDR3 spans 17 amino acids. Trimming cost V 1 base and J 4 bases, with 19 bases left between them. The sequenced sample was naive CD4+ T cells sorted from blood. Subset indicated: CD45RA+ positively selected. The chain combines TRBV12-5 with TRBJ1-2, with D perhaps TRBD1 (6 bases). The sequence was obtained from a man younger than 35 in good health. The CDR3 DNA reads as TGTGCTAGTGGTTTGGGCCCCAAAGACAGGATCTCCTATGGCTACACCTTC. This sequence encodes CASGLGPKDRISYGYTF.